This T cell receptor beta chain was identified in a study of cytomegalovirus exposure and HLA in healthy donors. Findings and limits, study-wide: In vitro confirmation showed three CMV-associated chains to be CMV antigen specific.

Here immunoSEQ multiplex PCR was the method, and the copy in TCRdb shows in-frame clones only, minus some. The sample includes 150,000 to 200,000 clones, around 86% of them seen just once. Germline-derived CDR1 and CDR2 are SEHNR and FQNEAQ (reference sequence). Unmatched junction bases numbered 9, after V lost 5 bases and J lost 4 bases. The CDR3 totals 16 residues. This clone was seen once. Its antigen is currently unknown. The chain has TRBV7-9 and TRBJ1-3; 9 bases map to TRBD1. This TCR derives from a woman aged 18 to 35 in good health and CMV-seronegative. Sequenced input: PBMCs. CDR3 protein: CASSTNRGLLGNTIYF. The CDR3, as DNA: TGTGCCAGCAGCACTAACAGGGGGCTGCTCGGAAACACCATATATTTT.